This is a list of T cell receptor beta chains from one sample in a study of shared clonotypes between healthy human individuals. Generated by immunoSEQ multiplex PCR, the TCRdb table keeps only in-frame clones and is missing some. The table includes about 690,000 clones, 90% detected once. The specimen sequenced was memory CD8+ T cells from PBMCs. Receptors were obtained from a man younger than 35 in good health. Some clones in this sample may be carry-over from other donors' samples. CDR3s include the opening cysteine and the closing phenylalanine or tryptophan. The order of the fields is V gene, D gene, clone size, J gene, CDR3 DNA, CDR3 protein. D genes are given only for firm matches. Size is stated for part of the rows, as once, few or many counts, or as a class when the clone is expanded.

v_call: TRBV7-2; d_call: TRBD2; clone_size: NA; j_call: TRBJ2-1; cdr3_nt: TGTGCCAGCAGCCCCTGGGCTAGCGGGTACCTCAGCTCCTACAATGAGCAGTTCTTC; cdr3_aa: CASSPWASGYLSSYNEQFF
v_call: TRBV20-1; d_call: NA; clone_size: NA; j_call: TRBJ2-3; cdr3_nt: TGCAGTGCGCCAGATACGCAGTATTTT; cdr3_aa: CSAPDTQYF
v_call: TRBV9; d_call: NA; clone_size: NA; j_call: TRBJ1-2; cdr3_nt: TGTGCCAGCAGCGCCAAGCCAGGAGCTAACTATGGCTACACCTTC; cdr3_aa: CASSAKPGANYGYTF
v_call: TRBV7-8; d_call: TRBD2; clone_size: NA; j_call: TRBJ2-3; cdr3_nt: TGTGCCAGCAGCTTGTTACTAGCGGGTTCGTCTAGCACAGATACGCAGTATTTT; cdr3_aa: CASSLLLAGSSSTDTQYF
v_call: TRBV30; d_call: NA; clone_size: NA; j_call: TRBJ2-7; cdr3_nt: TGTGCCTGGGAAAGACAGGATTGGTACGAGCAGTACTTC; cdr3_aa: CAWERQDWYEQYF
v_call: TRBV30; d_call: TRBD1; clone_size: few; j_call: TRBJ2-1; cdr3_nt: TGTGCCTGGAGTGGGGGGCAGGGGGTCAATGAGCAGTTCTTC; cdr3_aa: CAWSGGQGVNEQFF
v_call: TRBV5-4; d_call: NA; clone_size: NA; j_call: TRBJ1-1; cdr3_nt: TGTGCCAGCAGCTTGGAGTTGGGGGGTGAAGCTTTCTTT; cdr3_aa: CASSLELGGEAFF
v_call: TRBV27; d_call: NA; clone_size: NA; j_call: TRBJ2-2; cdr3_nt: TGTGCCAGCGGGGGCAGAACGGAGCTTAACACCGGGGAGCTGTTTTTT; cdr3_aa: CASGGRTELNTGELFF
v_call: TRBV10-1; d_call: TRBD1; clone_size: NA; j_call: TRBJ2-2; cdr3_nt: TGCGCCAGCAGTGAGTGGCCCGGGACAGGGATGACCGGGGAGCTGTTTTTT; cdr3_aa: CASSEWPGTGMTGELFF
v_call: TRBV30; d_call: NA; clone_size: NA; j_call: TRBJ2-7; cdr3_nt: TGTGCCTGGAGTGTACTCTCGTCCGAGCAGTACTTC; cdr3_aa: CAWSVLSSEQYF
v_call: TRBV27; d_call: NA; clone_size: NA; j_call: TRBJ2-1; cdr3_nt: TGTGCCAGCAGTTTATTTCTAGGATCCTACAATGAGCAGTTCTTC; cdr3_aa: CASSLFLGSYNEQFF
v_call: TRBV15; d_call: TRBD1; clone_size: NA; j_call: TRBJ2-7; cdr3_nt: TGTGCCACCAGCAGCGACAGGGGGACCTACGAGCAGTACTTC; cdr3_aa: CATSSDRGTYEQYF
v_call: TRBV7-9; d_call: NA; clone_size: NA; j_call: TRBJ2-2; cdr3_nt: TGTGCCAGCAGCCCCGCTGTACTTTATCGGCGGGGAAACACCGGGGAGCTGTTTTTT; cdr3_aa: CASSPAVLYRRGNTGELFF
v_call: TRBV7-9; d_call: NA; clone_size: NA; j_call: TRBJ2-3; cdr3_nt: TGTGCCAGCAGCTTAGCGGTCGCAGAGGCTGGGGATACGCAGTATTTT; cdr3_aa: CASSLAVAEAGDTQYF
v_call: TRBV7-8; d_call: TRBD1; clone_size: NA; j_call: TRBJ2-7; cdr3_nt: TGTGCCAGCAGCTTAGGCCGTGAACAGGGGGCATACGAGCAGTACTTC; cdr3_aa: CASSLGREQGAYEQYF
v_call: TRBV30; d_call: TRBD1; clone_size: NA; j_call: TRBJ2-7; cdr3_nt: TGTGCCTGGAGTTTCCGGGACAGGGGGACCACCTACGAGCAGTACTTC; cdr3_aa: CAWSFRDRGTTYEQYF
v_call: TRBV7-2; d_call: NA; clone_size: NA; j_call: TRBJ2-7; cdr3_nt: TGTGCCAGCAGCTTCTCCGGCCCCTACGAGCAGTACTTC; cdr3_aa: CASSFSGPYEQYF
v_call: TRBV27; d_call: NA; clone_size: NA; j_call: TRBJ2-4; cdr3_nt: TGTGCCAGCAGTCCCGCGCCGTCAGCGACTATCCGGGACGGAATCCTAGCCAAAAACATTCAGTACTTC; cdr3_aa: CASSPAPSATIRDGILAKNIQYF
v_call: TRBV4-2; d_call: TRBD1; clone_size: NA; j_call: TRBJ2-7; cdr3_nt: TGTGCCAGCAGAGAACGGGGGGACAGGGGGACTTACGAGCAGTACTTC; cdr3_aa: CASRERGDRGTYEQYF
v_call: TRBV10-3; d_call: NA; clone_size: NA; j_call: TRBJ2-5; cdr3_nt: TGTGCCATCAGTGAGGACTCCGCCCGGGGGGAGACCCAGTACTTC; cdr3_aa: CAISEDSARGETQYF
v_call: TRBV7-8; d_call: NA; clone_size: NA; j_call: TRBJ2-1; cdr3_nt: TGTGCCAGCAGCTTACGACAGAGAATGCTGTTAGAGCAGTTCTTC; cdr3_aa: CASSLRQRMLLEQFF
v_call: TRBV7-8; d_call: TRBD2; clone_size: NA; j_call: TRBJ2-1; cdr3_nt: TGTGCCAGCAGCTCTGTTACTAGCGGGAGTCCCTATGAGCAGTTCTTC; cdr3_aa: CASSSVTSGSPYEQFF
v_call: TRBV19; d_call: TRBD2; clone_size: NA; j_call: TRBJ2-5; cdr3_nt: TGTGCCAGTAGTAGCGGGACTAGCGGGAGTTTCGAGACCCAGTACTTC; cdr3_aa: CASSSGTSGSFETQYF
v_call: TRBV7-9; d_call: NA; clone_size: NA; j_call: TRBJ1-1; cdr3_nt: TGTGCCAGCAGCTTAGTAAATACTGAAGCTTTCTTT; cdr3_aa: CASSLVNTEAFF
v_call: TRBV7-9; d_call: NA; clone_size: once; j_call: TRBJ2-1; cdr3_nt: TGTGCCAGCAGCTTAGGTAGCAGGGACGATGAGCAGTTCTTC; cdr3_aa: CASSLGSRDDEQFF
v_call: TRBV6-6; d_call: TRBD1; clone_size: once; j_call: TRBJ2-1; cdr3_nt: TGTGCCAGCAGTCGCCAGCGGACAGGACTCTACAATGAGCAGTTCTTC; cdr3_aa: CASSRQRTGLYNEQFF
v_call: TRBV5-1; d_call: NA; clone_size: NA; j_call: TRBJ1-1; cdr3_nt: TGCGCCAGCAGCTTGGTATCCCTGGGCAAGAACACTGAAGCTTTCTTT; cdr3_aa: CASSLVSLGKNTEAFF
v_call: TRBV9; d_call: TRBD1; clone_size: NA; j_call: TRBJ1-3; cdr3_nt: TGTGCCAGCAGCGCCTGGGACAGGGGGCGTTCTGGAAACACCATATATTTT; cdr3_aa: CASSAWDRGRSGNTIYF
v_call: TRBV19; d_call: NA; clone_size: NA; j_call: TRBJ1-2; cdr3_nt: TGTGCCAGTAGTCCGACACGCTGGAATAACTATGGCTACACCTTC; cdr3_aa: CASSPTRWNNYGYTF
v_call: TRBV5-1; d_call: TRBD1; clone_size: NA; j_call: TRBJ1-4; cdr3_nt: TGCGCCAGCAGCTCGGGTATGGACAGGATCGATGAAAAACTGTTTTTT; cdr3_aa: CASSSGMDRIDEKLFF
v_call: TRBV29-1; d_call: NA; clone_size: NA; j_call: TRBJ2-2; cdr3_nt: TGCAGCGCCCGGGGTTCGACCGGGGAGCTGTTTTTT; cdr3_aa: CSARGSTGELFF
v_call: TRBV6-6; d_call: NA; clone_size: many; j_call: TRBJ2-1; cdr3_nt: TGTGCCAGCAGTACAGACAGCAGGCTCTACAATGAGCAGTTCTTC; cdr3_aa: CASSTDSRLYNEQFF
v_call: TRBV6-5; d_call: TRBD2; clone_size: few; j_call: TRBJ2-3; cdr3_nt: TGTGCCAGCAGTTACTCCCCTAGCGGAATCACAGATACGCAGTATTTT; cdr3_aa: CASSYSPSGITDTQYF
v_call: TRBV29-1; d_call: NA; clone_size: NA; j_call: TRBJ2-5; cdr3_nt: TGCAGCGTTGACGGTGGACGGGCCCTAGAGGAGACCCAGTACTTC; cdr3_aa: CSVDGGRALEETQYF
v_call: TRBV27; d_call: NA; clone_size: NA; j_call: TRBJ1-4; cdr3_nt: TGTGCCAGCAGTCACCAAGCGGGGCTCAAGGAGGCTGCTGAAAAACTGTTTTTT; cdr3_aa: CASSHQAGLKEAAEKLFF
v_call: TRBV27; d_call: NA; clone_size: NA; j_call: TRBJ1-2; cdr3_nt: TGTGCCAGCAGTCCAGGCGGGGCCTTCGGAGGCTACACCTTC; cdr3_aa: CASSPGGAFGGYTF
v_call: TRBV7-2; d_call: TRBD1; clone_size: many; j_call: TRBJ1-5; cdr3_nt: TGTGCCAGCAGCCCGGACAGGGAAGTGGGTCAGCCCCAGCATTTT; cdr3_aa: CASSPDREVGQPQHF
v_call: TRBV28; d_call: NA; clone_size: NA; j_call: TRBJ2-7; cdr3_nt: TGTGCCAGCAGTTTATTGACAGCAAGCTCCTACGAGCAGTACTTC; cdr3_aa: CASSLLTASSYEQYF
v_call: TRBV4-1; d_call: NA; clone_size: NA; j_call: TRBJ2-2; cdr3_nt: TGCGCCAGCAGCCAAGCGGAGGGCTGGGCGCGGGAGCTGTTTTTT; cdr3_aa: CASSQAEGWARELFF
v_call: TRBV5-1; d_call: TRBD1; clone_size: NA; j_call: TRBJ1-2; cdr3_nt: TGCGCCAGCAGCCCAGGACAGGGTTGGTCGGAAGGCTACACCTTC; cdr3_aa: CASSPGQGWSEGYTF
v_call: TRBV27; d_call: NA; clone_size: NA; j_call: TRBJ2-1; cdr3_nt: TGTGCCAGCAGTTTGGGGCGGAACTACAATGAGCAGTTCTTC; cdr3_aa: CASSLGRNYNEQFF
v_call: TRBV6-1; d_call: TRBD2; clone_size: NA; j_call: TRBJ2-7; cdr3_nt: TGTGCCAGCCATGACCAGCGGGACTACGAGCAGTACTTC; cdr3_aa: CASHDQRDYEQYF
v_call: TRBV28; d_call: NA; clone_size: NA; j_call: TRBJ2-3; cdr3_nt: TGTGCCAGCAGCCCGCTAGTAGGCAAGTACACAGATACGCAGTATTTT; cdr3_aa: CASSPLVGKYTDTQYF
v_call: TRBV6-5; d_call: NA; clone_size: NA; j_call: TRBJ2-7; cdr3_nt: TGTGCCAGCAGTTACGCCTCCTCCTACGAGCAGTACTTC; cdr3_aa: CASSYASSYEQYF
v_call: TRBV6-5; d_call: NA; clone_size: NA; j_call: TRBJ2-3; cdr3_nt: TGTGCCAGCAGCCCCGGTAGCGCAGATACGCAGTATTTT; cdr3_aa: CASSPGSADTQYF
v_call: TRBV10-2; d_call: NA; clone_size: NA; j_call: TRBJ1-2; cdr3_nt: TGCGCCAGCAGTGAGAGGGGACTGCTACCCTACACCTTC; cdr3_aa: CASSERGLLPYTF
v_call: TRBV9; d_call: NA; clone_size: NA; j_call: TRBJ2-7; cdr3_nt: TGTGCCAGCAGCGTGGGGAATGGGGAGCAGTACTTC; cdr3_aa: CASSVGNGEQYF
v_call: TRBV27; d_call: NA; clone_size: NA; j_call: TRBJ2-1; cdr3_nt: TGTGCCAGCGGGTTCTTAGGGCCCGGTGAGCAGTTCTTC; cdr3_aa: CASGFLGPGEQFF
v_call: TRBV5-6; d_call: NA; clone_size: NA; j_call: TRBJ2-1; cdr3_nt: TGTGCCAGCAGCTTGAGGTCCAATGAGCAGTTCTTC; cdr3_aa: CASSLRSNEQFF
v_call: TRBV9; d_call: NA; clone_size: NA; j_call: TRBJ1-1; cdr3_nt: TGTGCCAGCAGCGTCCAGGGGAACACCGGGAAGACTGAAGCTTTCTTT; cdr3_aa: CASSVQGNTGKTEAFF
v_call: TRBV7-2; d_call: TRBD2; clone_size: NA; j_call: TRBJ2-1; cdr3_nt: TGTGCCAGCAGCCCTCTAGCGGGAATTTACAATGAGCAGTTCTTC; cdr3_aa: CASSPLAGIYNEQFF
v_call: TRBV11-2; d_call: NA; clone_size: NA; j_call: TRBJ2-7; cdr3_nt: TGTGCCAGCAGCTTAGATCGCGGAACTAGGAGCTCCTACGAGCAGTACTTC; cdr3_aa: CASSLDRGTRSSYEQYF
v_call: TRBV10-3; d_call: TRBD1; clone_size: NA; j_call: TRBJ2-7; cdr3_nt: TGTGCCACGAGGACAGGGCGGTCCTACGAGCAGTACTTC; cdr3_aa: CATRTGRSYEQYF
v_call: TRBV29-1; d_call: NA; clone_size: NA; j_call: TRBJ1-2; cdr3_nt: TGCAGCGTTGAAGGACTATCAGGGACACAGAACTATGGCTACACCTTC; cdr3_aa: CSVEGLSGTQNYGYTF
v_call: TRBV6-1; d_call: NA; clone_size: NA; j_call: TRBJ2-5; cdr3_nt: TGTGCCAGCAACGGAGCGGGTACCTCCGGAGAGACCCAGTACTTC; cdr3_aa: CASNGAGTSGETQYF